These 20 T cell receptor beta chains were all obtained from the same sample, sequenced in a study of T cell responses to AZD1222 COVID-19 vaccine. Generated by immunoSEQ multiplex PCR, the TCRdb table keeps only in-frame clones and is missing some. In the table there are roughly 150,000 clones, 90% of which are singletons. The source was peripheral blood, collected 28 days after the second AZD1222 dose. The origin of the receptors is an adult who received the AZD1222 COVID-19 vaccine.

The V call is TRBV7-2, the J call TRBJ2-2, with D perhaps matching TRBD2 (6 bases). The CDR3 contains 14 residues. The ends were cut back, 4 bases at V and 8 bases at J, with 14 bases in the middle. The germline V gene encodes CDR1 SGHTA and CDR2 FQGNSA. CDR3: CASSWGTPPGELFF. The CDR3 DNA reads as TGTGCCAGCAGCTGGGGGACTCCTCCAGGGGAGCTGTTTTTT. Together with reference TRBV7-2 and TRBJ2-2, the CDR3 gives the full variable domain: GAGVSQSPSNKVTEKGKDVELRCDPISGHTALYWYRQSLGQGLEFLIYFQGNSAPDKSGLPSDRFSAERTGGSVSTLTIQRTQQEDSAVYLCASSWGTPPGELFFGEGSRLTVL.

This clone was observed a single time. This chain connects TRBV7-2 to TRBJ1-2, with D uncertain. The CDR3 is 16 residues long. Trimming took 1 base from V and 0 from J, leaving 12 bases between them. From germline, CDR1 is SGHTA and CDR2 FQGNSA. The chain's CDR3 is CASSLGDAGANYGYTF. The CDR3 DNA sequence: TGTGCCAGCAGCTTAGGGGATGCCGGGGCTAACTATGGCTACACCTTC.

This clone appeared a single time. At one end, the junction sequence differs from germline, possibly due to a read error. The chain is built from TRBV29-1 and TRBJ1-1, with a tentative D call TRBD1 (6 bases). Germline values: CDR1 SQVTM, CDR2 ANQGSEA. The CDR3 has 11 amino acids. The CDR3 loop reads CSVRGNAEAFF. CDR3 nucleotide sequence: TGCAGCGTTAGGGGGAACGCTGAAGCTTTCTTT.

The CDR3 DNA reads TGTGCCAGCAGAGATGACAGGAATAATTCACCCCTCCACTTT. Its translation is CASRDDRNNSPLHF. The chain links TRBV6-5 to TRBJ1-6; D might be TRBD1 (6 bases). CDR3 size: 14 residues. The germline V gene has CDR1 MNHEY and CDR2 SVGAGI. V lost 6 bases and J 5 bases, leaving 11 bases between the germline ends.

This clone appeared once. The rearrangement links TRBV29-1 to TRBJ1-2, with D possibly matching TRBD1 (5 bases). V lost 4 bases, J lost 2 bases, and 11 bases lay in between. This CDR3 has 13 amino acids. Per germline, CDR1 SQVTM and CDR2 ANQGSEA. CDR3 sequence reads: CSVGQTENYGYTF. Written as DNA, the CDR3 is TGCAGCGTTGGTCAGACAGAAAACTATGGCTACACCTTC.

The chain employs TRBV28 and TRBJ1-2; D possibly corresponds to TRBD1 (5 bases). The CDR3 is made up of 14 amino acids. V lost 5 bases, J lost 8 bases, and 18 bases lay in between. The germline V gene has CDR1 MDHEN and CDR2 SYDVKM. The CDR3 DNA sequence: TGTGCCAGCAGTCCCGGGCCGCCGACAGACGGCTACACCTTC. Translation gives CASSPGPPTDGYTF.

The chain employs TRBV19 and TRBJ2-2; D gene unclear. CDR1 and CDR2 from the germline V gene are LNHDA and SQIVND (reference sequence). The V end was cut by 5 bases, the J end by 5 bases, with 18 bases between. This CDR3 has 16 amino acids. The CDR3 sequence: CASSLNPRMETGELFF. The CDR3 nucleotides read TGTGCCAGTAGTTTAAACCCAAGGATGGAAACCGGGGAGCTGTTTTTT. The variable domain in full, with the rest retrieved from reference TRBV19 and TRBJ2-2, is DGGITQSPKYLFRKEGQNVTLSCEQNLNHDAMYWYRQDPGQGLRLIYYSQIVNDFQKGDIAEGYSVSREKKESFPLTVTSAQKNPTAFYLCASSLNPRMETGELFFGEGSRLTVL.

The rearrangement uses TRBV4-3 and TRBJ2-3; D is unresolved. Germline V gene data show CDR1 as LGHNA and CDR2 as YSLEER. V dropped 3 bases and J dropped 3 bases, with 4 bases sitting between them. This CDR3 spans 12 amino acids. Written as DNA, the CDR3 is TGCGCCAGCAGCCATTATACAGATACGCAGTATTTT. Translating gives CASSHYTDTQYF.

This chain connects TRBV28 to TRBJ1-4, with 7 bases fitting TRBD1. The germline gives CDR1 MDHEN, CDR2 SYDVKM. J gave up 0 bases and V 6 bases, and 4 bases lay outside the gene matches. The CDR3 consists of 15 residues. This CDR3 is CASSSDRPTNEKLFF. CDR3 DNA sequence: TGTGCCAGCAGCTCGGACAGGCCAACTAATGAAAAACTGTTTTTT.

The V gene is TRBV6-5, the J gene TRBJ2-5, with D possibly being TRBD1 (6 bases). From germline, CDR1 is MNHEY and CDR2 SVGAGI. CDR3 length: 11 residues. The V end was cut by 5 bases, the J end by 11 bases, with 12 bases between. The CDR3 protein is CASSPGQIQYF. The CDR3, as DNA: TGTGCCAGCAGTCCTGGACAGATTCAGTACTTC.

V and J are TRBV7-2 and TRBJ1-3; D ambiguous. The CDR3 extends over 14 amino acids. The V end was cut by 3 bases, the J end by 0 bases, with 6 bases between. The germline gives CDR1 SGHTA, CDR2 FQGNSA. In DNA form, the CDR3 reads TGTGCCAGCAGCTTGGTGAACTCTGGAAACACCATATATTTT. Protein: CASSLVNSGNTIYF.

V is TRBV4-3 and J is TRBJ2-2, with D possibly matching TRBD2 (7 bases). The germline CDR1 and CDR2 sequences are LGHNA and YSLEER. This CDR3 is 16 amino acids long. V lost 3 bases and J lost 0, with 11 bases in between. The CDR3 sequence is CASSQGRGANTGELFF. For the CDR3, the DNA is TGCGCCAGCAGCCAGGGGAGGGGGGCGAACACCGGGGAGCTGTTTTTT.

The chain uses TRBV5-1 and TRBJ2-5; TRBD2 is a possible D gene (5 bases). V was pared by 0 bases and J by 2 bases, with 8 bases between. Germline values: CDR1 SGHRS, CDR2 YFSETQ. The CDR3 covers 14 residues. Here the CDR3 reads CASSLGGSQETQYF. The DNA of the CDR3 is TGCGCCAGCAGCTTGGGCGGGTCACAAGAGACCCAGTACTTC.

This clone was detected once. The rearrangement joins TRBV29-1 to TRBJ1-1, with TRBD1 matching 8 bases. This CDR3 region has 14 residues. V lost 0 bases to trimming and J lost 10 bases; unmatched junction nucleotides: 10. In germline, CDR1 is SQVTM, CDR2 ANQGSEA. DNA for the CDR3: TGCAGCGTTGAAGACCCGATTACAGGGGGGGGAGCTTTCTTT. It specifies CSVEDPITGGGAFF. The whole variable domain, filled in from reference TRBV29-1 and TRBJ1-1, reads SAVISQKPSRDICQRGTSLTIQCQVDSQVTMMFWYRQQPGQSLTLIATANQGSEATYESGFVIDKFPISRPNLTFSTLTVSNMSPEDSSIYLCSVEDPITGGGAFFGQGTRLTVV.

The CDR3 DNA reads as TGTGCCAGCAGACATCAGGACTCTGGAAACACCATATATTTT. Its translation: CASRHQDSGNTIYF. The chain employs TRBV6-6 and TRBJ1-3, with D uncertain. From germline, CDR1 is MNHNY and CDR2 SVGAGI (reference sequence). The CDR3 sequence is 14 residues long. V was trimmed by 6 bases and J by 0 bases, leaving 9 bases between them.

V gene TRBV9 combines with J gene TRBJ2-3; D is uncertain. Trimming pared 2 bases from V and 4 bases from J, leaving 17 bases between. CDR3 size: 16 residues. The germline gives CDR1 SGDLS, CDR2 YYNGEE. The CDR3 region is CASSVDPIGVADTQYF. The CDR3, as DNA: TGTGCCAGCAGCGTGGACCCAATCGGAGTGGCAGATACGCAGTATTTT.

CDR3 nucleotides: TGTGCCAGCAGTCGCCTCTTACAGGGCATTACGCAGTATTTT. Translating gives CASSRLLQGITQYF. The chain links TRBV7-9 to TRBJ2-3; the D gene is possibly TRBD1 (6 bases). This CDR3 contains 14 residues. CDR1 and CDR2 (germline): SEHNR, FQNEAQ (reference sequence). Trimming took 6 bases from V and 8 from J, leaving 18 bases between them.

The chain joins TRBV9 to TRBJ1-2; the match to TRBD1 covers 11 bases. The CDR3 covers 14 residues. Germline V gene lookup returns CDR1 SGDLS and CDR2 YYNGEE. V gave up 3 bases and J gave up 8 bases; unmatched junction bases: 6. The CDR3 DNA reads TGTGCCAGCAGCGGTGGACAGGGGGCGTGGGGCTACACCTTC. Amino acid sequence: CASSGGQGAWGYTF.

J is TRBJ1-5 and V is TRBV6-5; 9 positions agree with TRBD1. V gave up 6 bases and J gave up 6 bases; unmatched junction bases: 9. The CDR3 sequence is 15 residues long. The germline V gene has CDR1 MNHEY and CDR2 SVGAGI. The CDR3 loop reads CASREGQGRSQPQHF. The CDR3 nucleotides read TGTGCCAGCAGGGAGGGACAGGGAAGAAGTCAGCCCCAGCATTTT.

The V call is TRBV29-1, the J call TRBJ1-2, with D tentatively TRBD1 (6 bases). V shed 3 bases and J shed 4 bases, with 12 bases lying between them. Germline CDR1 is SQVTM and CDR2 is ANQGSEA. CDR3 length equals 13 residues. CDR3 amino acids: CSVEMGAGYGYTF. The CDR3 DNA reads TGCAGCGTTGAGATGGGGGCTGGCTATGGCTACACCTTC.